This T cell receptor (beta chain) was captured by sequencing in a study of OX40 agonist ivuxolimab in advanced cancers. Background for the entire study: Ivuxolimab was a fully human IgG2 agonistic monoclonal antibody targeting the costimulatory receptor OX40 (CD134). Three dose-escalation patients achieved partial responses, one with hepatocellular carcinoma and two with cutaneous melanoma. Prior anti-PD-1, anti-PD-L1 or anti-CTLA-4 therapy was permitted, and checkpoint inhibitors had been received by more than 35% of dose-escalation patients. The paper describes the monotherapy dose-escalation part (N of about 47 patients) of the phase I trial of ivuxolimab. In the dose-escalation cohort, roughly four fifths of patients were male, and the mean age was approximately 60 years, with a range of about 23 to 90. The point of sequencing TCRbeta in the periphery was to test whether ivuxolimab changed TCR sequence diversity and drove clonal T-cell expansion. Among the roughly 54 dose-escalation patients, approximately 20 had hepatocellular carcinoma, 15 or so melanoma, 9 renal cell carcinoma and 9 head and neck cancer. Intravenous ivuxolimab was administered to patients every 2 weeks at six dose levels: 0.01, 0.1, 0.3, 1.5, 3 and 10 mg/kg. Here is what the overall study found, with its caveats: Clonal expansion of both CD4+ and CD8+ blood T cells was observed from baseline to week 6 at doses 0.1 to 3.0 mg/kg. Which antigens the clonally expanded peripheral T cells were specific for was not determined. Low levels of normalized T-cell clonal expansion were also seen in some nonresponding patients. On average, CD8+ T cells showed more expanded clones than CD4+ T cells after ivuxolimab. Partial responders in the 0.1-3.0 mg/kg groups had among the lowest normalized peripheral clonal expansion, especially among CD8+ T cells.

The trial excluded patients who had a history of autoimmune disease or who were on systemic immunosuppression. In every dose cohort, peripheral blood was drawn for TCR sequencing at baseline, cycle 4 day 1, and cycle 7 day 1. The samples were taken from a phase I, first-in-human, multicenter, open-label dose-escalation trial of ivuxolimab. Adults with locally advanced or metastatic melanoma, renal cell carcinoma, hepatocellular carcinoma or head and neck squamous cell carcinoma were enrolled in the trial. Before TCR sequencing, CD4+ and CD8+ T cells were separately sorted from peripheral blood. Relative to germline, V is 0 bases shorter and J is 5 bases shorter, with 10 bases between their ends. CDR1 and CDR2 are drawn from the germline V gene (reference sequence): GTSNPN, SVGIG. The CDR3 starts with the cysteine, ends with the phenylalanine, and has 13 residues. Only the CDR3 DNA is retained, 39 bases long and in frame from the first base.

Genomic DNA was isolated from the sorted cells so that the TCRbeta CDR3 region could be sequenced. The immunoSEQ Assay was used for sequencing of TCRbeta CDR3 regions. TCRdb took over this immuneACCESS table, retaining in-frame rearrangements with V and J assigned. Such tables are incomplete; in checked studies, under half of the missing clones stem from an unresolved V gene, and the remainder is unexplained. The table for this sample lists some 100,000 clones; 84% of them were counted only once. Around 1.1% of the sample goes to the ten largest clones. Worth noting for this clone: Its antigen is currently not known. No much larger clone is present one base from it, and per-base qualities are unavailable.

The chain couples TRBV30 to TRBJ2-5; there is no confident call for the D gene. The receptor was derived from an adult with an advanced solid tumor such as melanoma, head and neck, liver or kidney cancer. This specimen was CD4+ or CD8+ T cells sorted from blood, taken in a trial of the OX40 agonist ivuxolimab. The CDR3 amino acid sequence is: CAWSVKGTETQYF. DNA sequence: TGTGCCTGGAGTGTGAAAGGCACGGAGACCCAGTACTTC.